This T cell receptor (beta chain) derives from a study of blood T cell repertoires in COVID-19 (dated by TCRdb to between 2020 and 2021). Describing the broader study: Samples from collaborators originated in the United States, Italy and Spain and spanned both the acute and convalescent phases of COVID-19. The repertoires were released in a freely available public database intended as a resource for research on the immune response to SARS-CoV-2. Nearly every sample came with metadata listing a de-identified subject ID, COVID-19 status, age in years and sex. Samples came from the ongoing ImmuneRACE study (first 160 participants) plus 1,254 subjects from 6 global collaborators. The material from the prospective study consisted of cDNA or gDNA derived from T cells, B-cell-depleted T cells, or PBMCs. Subjects who had been exposed to COVID-19, were actively infected with it, or had recovered from it provided the deeply sampled blood TCRbeta repertoires that made up the dataset. HLA class I and class II types, where available, came from metadata supplied by the sample provider rather than from assay-based typing.

Findings and caveats that apply to the study as a whole: The amount of clinical and demographic metadata varied by source and participant and was provided uncurated.

For CDR1 and CDR2, the germline V gene lists MGHRA and YSYEKL. There are 14 amino acids in the CDR3, from cysteine to phenylalanine inclusive. Left in the record is the CDR3 DNA by itself, 42 bases read in frame from the first base. The V end loses 2 bases and the J end loses 2 bases, and a stretch of 8 bases separates them. TCRbeta CDR3 regions were amplified from genomic DNA using the immunoSEQ Assay, a bias-controlled multiplex PCR. Concerning the study's data processing: Nucleated cell counts per sample were estimated from amplification of reference gene primers within the assay. To quantify the absolute abundance of each unique TCRbeta CDR3 rearrangement, sequence reads were collapsed and filtered. For each sample, productive Simpson clonality was calculated as the square root of Simpson's diversity index over productive rearrangements. TCRdb stores this immuneACCESS table with in-frame sequences only. Part of the clones is absent; in the studies checked, under half of the shortfall reflects unresolved V genes, and no reason is known for the rest. V, J and clone size reflect that table, while D and trimming were determined from the DNA. The sample yields around 200,000 clones; 84% were counted once. 2.5% to 3.5% of the sample is taken by the ten largest.

On this clone itself: Its antigen remains unidentified. The record has no base qualities; no much larger clone is one base away.

Enrolling through a virtual design, the prospective study's participants ranged in age from roughly 18 to 90 years and lived across roughly 24 United States geographic areas. In the prospective study, participants were assigned to cohorts based on the clinical history participants reported in a screening survey and a study questionnaire. For ImmuneRACE Cohort 3, a participant was defined as recovered based on two consecutive negative NP/OP PCR tests, clearance by a healthcare professional, or resolution of symptoms. Mobile phlebotomists in the prospective study collected whole blood, serum and a nasopharyngeal or oropharyngeal swab from every participant. Over a roughly two-month period, participants in the prospective study had the option of providing additional blood draws and questionnaires. Blood samples from the prospective study were shipped frozen or at room temperature prior to DNA extraction.

The TCR comes from a woman aged 30 to 39 who had recovered from COVID-19. The sequence is built from TRBV4-1 and TRBJ2-3, with the D gene too uncertain to name. The sample comprised PBMCs or T cells enriched from blood (not recorded which). The nucleotides are TGCGCCAGCAGCCAACCTTTCTCCACAGATACGCAGTATTTT. It translates as CASSQPFSTDTQYF.